Detailed here is one T cell receptor (beta chain). Its antigen remains unknown. Generated by immunoSEQ multiplex PCR, the TCRdb table keeps only in-frame clones and is missing some. Here the sample spans over 45,000 clones, about 93% being singletons. This specimen comes from a study of graft-versus-host responses after intestinal transplantation. Overall study context: All recipients were transplanted with multivisceral, liver-intestinal, or isolated intestinal grafts.

The V and J ends lost 1 base and 9 bases respectively, with 7 bases between them. The CDR3 contains 12 residues. Germline V lookup: CDR1 MDHEN, CDR2 SYDVKM. Notes on the study in general: GvH clones were identified in recipient marrow, with some first appearing in ileum or blood. Early HvG declines after transplant were associated with peak circulating GvH clone levels.

The chain links TRBV28 to TRBJ1-5; D gene unclear. Sequenced material: PBMCs, taken around 27 months after a first intestinal transplant, on the day of a second. The TCR comes from a human patient who received an intestinal transplant, so some T cells may come from the graft donor. The CDR3 loop is CASSLLDPPQHF. DNA for the CDR3: TGTGCCAGCAGTTTATTGGACCCGCCCCAGCATTTT.